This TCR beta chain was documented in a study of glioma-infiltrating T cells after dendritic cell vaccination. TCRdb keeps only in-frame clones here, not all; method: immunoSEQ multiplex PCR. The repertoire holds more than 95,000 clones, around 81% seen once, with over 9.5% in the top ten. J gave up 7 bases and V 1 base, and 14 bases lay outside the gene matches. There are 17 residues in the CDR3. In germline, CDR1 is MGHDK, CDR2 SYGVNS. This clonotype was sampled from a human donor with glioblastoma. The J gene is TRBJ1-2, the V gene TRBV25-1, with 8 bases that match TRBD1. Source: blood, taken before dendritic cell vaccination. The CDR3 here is CASSELRYRGDDSGYTF. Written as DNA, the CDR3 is TGTGCCAGCAGTGAATTGAGATACAGGGGGGACGATTCTGGCTACACCTTC.